The following is a T cell receptor beta chain sequence with its context. This clonotype was counted only a few times. Its antigen has not been determined. The record has no base qualities; no much larger clone is one base away. The method was RT-PCR. Sequencing relied on an Illumina HiSeq 2500. The raw public reads went through TCRdb reprocessing: fastp at Q25, MiXCR clone calling, in-frame beta chains kept. For every CDR3 protein sequence, its rows merge into one entry that carries the most common genes and DNA. A total of hundreds of thousands of distinct CDR3 sequences appear in this sample, around a sixth of them only once. Around a tenth of the sample lies in the top ten. The CDR3 spans 16 residues, from the cysteine through the phenylalanine. Of the read, only the CDR3 DNA is kept; its 48 bases are in frame from base 1. Via the germline V gene (reference sequence), CDR1 is DFQATT and CDR2 SNEGSKA. Germline trimming: 0 bases from V, 0 bases from J; junction bases outside gene matches: 4.

The record originates from a study of response to subunit inactivated influenza vaccine (dated by TCRdb to the late 2010s). Background on the whole study: The study used deep quantitative T cell receptor repertoire profiling to track responses to a trivalent subunit inactivated influenza vaccine.

Points the paper makes about the study in general: The authors suggested that each seasonal influenza vaccination may recruit only a limited number of new T cells.

The sample consisted of PBMCs from blood, taken 11 to 12 days after vaccination. The TCR comes from a man over 45 who received an inactivated influenza vaccine. Donor details come from another sample of the same person, matched by shared clones. The rearranged chain carries TRBV20-1 and TRBJ1-1; 10 central bases correspond to TRBD1. The DNA sequence is given as TGCAGTGCTAGAGATCCGGACAGGGGGTTGAACACTGAAGCTTTCTTT. The encoded protein is CSARDPDRGLNTEAFF.